This TCR beta chain was sequenced in a study of T cell responses to AZD1222 COVID-19 vaccine. Study results and limitations: Among spike-specific TCRs, nearly half reportedly target unmutated variant regions. CD4 TCRs associated with vaccination spanned spike, dominating at 160-218 and 743-854. Recipients of two AZD1222 doses showed rising Spike-specific TCR breadth and depth. In a largely white British group with more females than males, clonal diversity was possibly underestimated.

Turning to this clone: Its antigen is not known.

CDR3 length: 14 amino acids. The V gene lost 2 bases and the J gene lost 4 bases, with 9 bases spanning the gap. The V gene's germline CDR1 is SGHRS and CDR2 YFSETQ. The method was immunoSEQ multiplex PCR; TCRdb's version includes in-frame clones alone and lacks a portion of them. This sample has some 99,000 clones; 70% to 90% occur once, and the top ten carry roughly 13%. This chain uses TRBV5-1 with TRBJ1-4; D is uncertain. The sample here was peripheral blood, taken on day 0 of MenACWY control vaccination. The source of this sequence is an adult in good health. The CDR3 sequence is CASSFGSYNEKLFF. The CDR3 DNA reads as TGCGCCAGCAGCTTTGGCTCCTATAATGAAAAACTGTTTTTT.